This passage covers 23 T cell receptor beta chains from one sample sequenced in a study of OX40 agonist ivuxolimab in advanced cancers. The protocol was immunoSEQ multiplex PCR, while the TCRdb copy is restricted to in-frame clones and leaves out a portion. The table records some 70,000 clones, approximately 80% of them present only once. Specimen: CD4+ or CD8+ T cells sorted from blood, collected in a trial of the OX40 agonist ivuxolimab. Source of these receptors: an adult with an advanced solid tumor such as melanoma, head and neck, liver or kidney cancer.

The genes are TRBV7-2 and TRBJ1-6; D remains unclear. Germline V gives CDR1 SGHTA, CDR2 FQGNSA. Between the trimmed V and J ends, which lost 0 bases and 0 bases, there was a span of 12 bases. The CDR3 has 18 residues. Here the CDR3 reads CASSLAGVSSSYNSPLHF. CDR3 bases: TGTGCCAGCAGCTTAGCGGGTGTTTCGAGCTCCTATAATTCACCCCTCCACTTT.

The V call is TRBV7-9, the J call TRBJ1-2; TRBD1 is a possible D gene (6 bases). The germline gives CDR1 SEHNR, CDR2 FQNEAQ (reference sequence). V was pared by 1 base and J by 5 bases, with 11 bases between. The CDR3 loop spans 14 amino acids. The CDR3 DNA sequence: TGTGCCAGCAGCTTAGATCAGGGGAATTATGGCTACACCTTC. Translated: CASSLDQGNYGYTF.

CDR3 coding DNA: TGTGCCTGGAGGGACAGTCGCACAGATACGCAGTATTTT. It translates to CAWRDSRTDTQYF. V and J are TRBV30 and TRBJ2-3; TRBD1 is a possible D gene (6 bases). V was cut by 3 bases and J by 1 base, with 8 bases left in between. The CDR3 runs to 13 residues. Per germline, CDR1 GTSNPN and CDR2 SVGIG (reference sequence).

This sequence joins TRBV10-3 and TRBJ2-7; D assignment may be TRBD1 or TRBD2 (6 bases each). Between the trimmed V and J ends, which lost 9 bases and 1 base, there was a span of 13 bases. CDR3 length equals 13 residues. The germline V gene encodes CDR1 ENHRY and CDR2 SYGVKD. The DNA for the CDR3 is TGTGCCATGGCGGGACAATCTTCCTACGAGCAGTACTTC. Translating it yields CAMAGQSSYEQYF.

V gene TRBV7-2 combines with J gene TRBJ2-4, with D hard to call. The V gene's germline CDR1 is SGHTA and CDR2 FQGNSA. This CDR3 has 15 amino acids. The V end was cut by 3 bases, the J end by 1 base, with 10 bases between. In DNA form, the CDR3 reads TGTGCCAGCAGCTTTCCCCTTGGGGCCAAAAACATTCAGTACTTC. Translating it yields CASSFPLGAKNIQYF.

A few counts support this clone. This rearrangement joins TRBV20-1 to TRBJ1-1; no reliable D call. Germline V gene data show CDR1 as DFQATT and CDR2 as SNEGSKA (reference sequence). V lost 3 bases, J lost 3 bases, and 5 bases lay in between. This CDR3 comprises 11 residues. The CDR3 nucleotides are TGCAGTGCTAGCTCCCACACTGAAGCTTTCTTT. Residues: CSASSHTEAFF.

The chain employs TRBV6-5 and TRBJ1-2; tentatively, D is TRBD1 (5 bases). The CDR3 spans 15 residues. Per the germline V gene, CDR1 is MNHEY and CDR2 is SVGAGI. Trimming removed 4 bases at V and 6 bases at J, with 18 bases between. CDR3 in DNA: TGTGCCAGCAGTTCCCTCAGGGTAGGCGAGCATGGCTACACCTTC. Translated, it gives CASSSLRVGEHGYTF.

V is TRBV28 and J is TRBJ2-7; 8 bases map to TRBD1. The CDR3 has 15 residues. V lost 4 bases, J lost 1 base, and 6 bases stayed unmatched. Germline V gene sequence: CDR1 MDHEN, CDR2 SYDVKM. The DNA for the CDR3 is TGTGCCAGCAGTTCAATAGGACAGGGATCCTACGAGCAGTACTTC. It translates to CASSSIGQGSYEQYF.

The chain couples TRBV7-9 to TRBJ1-4; D is perhaps TRBD1 (6 bases). Germline CDR1 and CDR2: SEHNR and FQNEAQ (reference sequence). The CDR3 sequence is 14 residues long. V gave up 5 bases and J gave up 4 bases, with 11 bases separating them. CDR3 sequence (DNA): TGTGCCAGCAGCCGGGACACCTTTAATGAAAAACTGTTTTTT. Translation: CASSRDTFNEKLFF.

CDR3 sequence reads: CASSTSRDSTEAFF. CDR3 nucleotide sequence: TGTGCCAGCAGCACATCCCGGGACAGCACTGAAGCTTTCTTT. The genes are TRBV2 and TRBJ1-1; 7 bases match TRBD1. Germline V lookup: CDR1 SNHLY, CDR2 FYNNEI. CDR3 length equals 14 residues. The V and J ends lost 6 bases and 4 bases, in that order; junction bases with no gene match: 8.

The chain is built from TRBV11-3 and TRBJ2-1, with a tentative D call TRBD1 (5 bases). The germline V gene has CDR1 SGHNT and CDR2 YENEEA. Trimming took 3 bases from V and 5 from J, leaving 11 bases between them. CDR3 length: 14 amino acids. The CDR3 region has the DNA TGTGCCAGCAGCTTCCAGGGTGCGGACAATGAGCAGTTCTTC. It is translated as CASSFQGADNEQFF.

This sequence joins TRBV12-2 and TRBJ1-1; the D segment call TRBD1 is taken from the table without a DNA check. TRBV12-2 is termed a pseudogene. The CDR3 covers 15 residues. The CDR3 DNA sequence: TGTGCAAGTCGTCCCAATGTCAGGCCCCTCACTGAAGCTTTCTTT. Encoded protein: CASRPNVRPLTEAFF.

The chain couples TRBV9 to TRBJ2-5, with D perhaps being TRBD1 or TRBD2 (7 bases each). This CDR3 spans 16 amino acids. The germline V gene encodes CDR1 SGDLS and CDR2 YYNGEE. Deletions cut 3 bases from V and 4 bases from J, with 19 bases between. CDR3 DNA: TGTGCCAGCAGCGGCTTGGGGGGACAGCGGGGAGAGACCCAGTACTTC. Amino acids: CASSGLGGQRGETQYF.

V is TRBV7-9 and J is TRBJ1-4; tentative D call: TRBD1 (6 bases). CDR3 length: 16 residues. V lost 4 bases and J lost 0, with 12 bases in between. The germline V gene encodes CDR1 SEHNR and CDR2 FQNEAQ (reference sequence). The CDR3 sequence is CASSWQGIATNEKLFF. The CDR3 bases are TGTGCCAGCAGCTGGCAGGGGATTGCAACTAATGAAAAACTGTTTTTT.

V and J are TRBV6-1 and TRBJ1-4; D gene ambiguous. CDR1 and CDR2 from the germline V gene are MNHNS and SASEGT. CDR3 length: 11 residues. V was clipped by 6 bases and J by 4 bases, with 3 bases between them. CDR3 sequence reads: CASSLNEKLFF. The CDR3 DNA is TGTGCCAGCAGCCTTAATGAAAAACTGTTTTTT.

V usage is TRBV11-3 and J usage is TRBJ2-5, with D perhaps assigned TRBD1 or TRBD2 (5 bases each). Germline V gives CDR1 SGHNT, CDR2 YENEEA. Deletions cut 1 base from V and 3 bases from J, with 9 bases between. The CDR3 is made up of 14 amino acids. The CDR3 DNA reads TGTGCCAGCAGCTTAGGGGACCCTGAAGAGACCCAGTACTTC. Residues: CASSLGDPEETQYF.

The gene calls are TRBV6-4 and TRBJ1-1; the D gene is possibly TRBD1 (5 bases). With 0 bases removed from V and 8 bases from J, the gap between germline ends came to 7 bases. The CDR3 is 12 amino acids. The germline V gene encodes CDR1 MRHNA and CDR2 SNTAGT. For the CDR3, the DNA is TGTGCCAGCAGTGACTCTACAGGAGAAGCTTTCTTT. Translating it yields CASSDSTGEAFF.

This rearrangement joins TRBV30 to TRBJ2-7; tentative D call: TRBD1 (6 bases). CDR1 is GTSNPN and CDR2 is SVGIG in the germline V gene (reference sequence). Between the trimmed V and J ends, which lost 0 bases and 4 bases, there was a span of 16 bases. CDR3 length: 15 residues. In nucleotides, the CDR3 is TGTGCCTGGAGTGTACTTTTAGGACAGACTTACGAGCAGTACTTC. Its protein product is CAWSVLLGQTYEQYF.

This clone came up a few times. The chain recombines TRBV6-8 with TRBJ1-6; a weak D match, TRBD1 (5 bases). The length of the CDR3 is 11 residues. Per germline, CDR1 MNHGY and CDR2 SAAAGT. The CDR3 nucleotides are TGTGCTCCCTGGGGGGTTTCACCCCTCCACTTT. Protein product: CAPWGVSPLHF.

The chain couples TRBV2 to TRBJ2-1; 11 positions agree with TRBD2. CDR1 and CDR2 from the germline V gene are SNHLY and FYNNEI. The J segment lost 3 bases and the V segment lost 5 bases, leaving 3 bases of the junction unmatched. The CDR3 extends over 15 amino acids. The chain's CDR3 is CASSPTSGIYNEQFF. CDR3 bases: TGTGCCAGCAGTCCGACTAGCGGGATCTACAATGAGCAGTTCTTC.

The CDR3: CASSYADGRFNQPQHF. Written as DNA, the CDR3 is TGTGCCAGCAGTTACGCCGACGGACGTTTCAATCAGCCCCAGCATTTT. The chain links TRBV6-6 to TRBJ1-5; D is undetermined. Germline CDR1 and CDR2: MNHNY and SVGAGI (reference sequence). The V and J ends lost 2 bases and 3 bases respectively, with 14 bases between them. The CDR3 has 16 amino acids.

The gene calls are TRBV28 and TRBJ2-7; D unresolved. Germline V CDR1 and CDR2: MDHEN, SYDVKM. CDR3 length equals 14 residues. V was cut by 2 bases and J by 6 bases, with 14 bases left in between. The CDR3, as DNA: TGTGCCAGCAGTTTACTGGGTGCTAGTTCCGAGCAGTACTTC. The encoded protein is CASSLLGASSEQYF.

This chain links TRBV5-5 with TRBJ2-1, with D perhaps TRBD2 (6 bases). Trimming took 4 bases from V and 7 from J, leaving 12 bases between them. This CDR3 region has 13 residues. Germline loops: CDR1 SGHKS, CDR2 YYEKEE (reference sequence). Here the CDR3 reads CASSRASVNEQFF. The CDR3 nucleotides are TGTGCCAGCAGCCGGGCTAGCGTGAATGAGCAGTTCTTC. The whole variable domain, filled in from reference TRBV5-5 and TRBJ2-1, reads DAGVTQSPTHLIKTRGQQVTLRCSPISGHKSVSWYQQVLGQGPQFIFQYYEKEERGRGNFPDRFSARQFPNYSSELNVNALLLGDSALYLCASSRASVNEQFFGPGTRLTVL.